This entry is about one TCR beta chain. The record originates from a study of blood T cell repertoires in COVID-19. Study in general: Samples came from the United States, Italy and Spain, spanning acute and convalescent COVID-19. The analysed material was cDNA or gDNA that came from T cells, B-cell-depleted T cells, or PBMCs.

Under the authors' procedure: Estimation of nucleated cell counts relied on the amplification of reference gene primers. This table comes from immunoSEQ multiplex PCR, and its TCRdb copy is limited to in-frame clones, with some not included. The DNA was the basis for D and trimming; V, J and clone size are from that table. Counted here are roughly 100,000 clones, about 88% occurring once; the ten biggest clones make up about 5%. This TCR was sampled from a woman aged 80 or over with active COVID-19. The source material was peripheral blood.

In nucleotides, the CDR3 is TGTGCCAGCAGCTTCCAGAGACTAGCGGGAGGTATTTACGACAATGAGCAGTTCTTC. This gives the protein CASSFQRLAGGIYDNEQFF. The chain couples TRBV7-8 to TRBJ2-1; 13 positions agree with TRBD2. With V trimmed by 3 bases and J by 5 bases, 13 bases remained unmatched. The CDR3 runs 19 residues. Germline V lookup: CDR1 SGHVS, CDR2 FQNEAQ. Looking up the rest from reference TRBV7-8 and TRBJ2-1 gives the full variable domain: GAGVSQSPRYKVAKRGQDVALRCDPISGHVSLFWYQQALGQGPEFLTYFQNEAQLDKSGLPSDRFFAERPEGSVSTLKIQRTQQEDSAVYLCASSFQRLAGGIYDNEQFFGPGTRLTVL.